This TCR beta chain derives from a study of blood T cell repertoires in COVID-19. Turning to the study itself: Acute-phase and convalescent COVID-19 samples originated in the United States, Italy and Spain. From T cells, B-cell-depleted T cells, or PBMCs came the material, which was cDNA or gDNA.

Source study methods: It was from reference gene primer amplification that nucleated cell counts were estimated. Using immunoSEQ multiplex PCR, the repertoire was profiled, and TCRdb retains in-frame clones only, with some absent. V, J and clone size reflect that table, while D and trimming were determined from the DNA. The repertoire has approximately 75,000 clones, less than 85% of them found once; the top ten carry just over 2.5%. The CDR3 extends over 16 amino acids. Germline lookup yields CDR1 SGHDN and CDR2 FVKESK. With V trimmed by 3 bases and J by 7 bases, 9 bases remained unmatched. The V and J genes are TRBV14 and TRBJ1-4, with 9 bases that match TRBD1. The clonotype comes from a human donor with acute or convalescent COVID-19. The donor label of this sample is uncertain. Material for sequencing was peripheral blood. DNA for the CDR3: TGTGCCAGCAGCCAGCATACAGGGGGCGTCGGTGAAAAACTGTTTTTT. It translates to CASSQHTGGVGEKLFF.